This passage covers 13 T cell receptor beta chains from one sample sequenced in a study of T cells after yellow fever vaccination. TCRdb re-derived calls from the 5' RACE reads in MiXCR, one entry per CDR3 protein. Of 550,000 or so distinct CDR3 sequences listed, under 25% were seen once; the top ten hold 14%. Sequencing used PBMCs, obtained 15 days after the yellow fever booster vaccination. The receptors derive from a man aged 30 to 45 who received the YFV17D yellow fever vaccine.

This clonotype was counted only a few times. This chain uses TRBV20-1 with TRBJ2-7, with TRBD1 matching over 9 bases. Germline V gene lookup returns CDR1 DFQATT and CDR2 SNEGSKA (reference sequence). V shed 6 bases, J shed 4 bases, and the junction held 13 bases outside the gene matches. CDR3 length: 15 amino acids. CDR3 in DNA: TGCAGTGCCAATTACAGGGGACAGGGCGAGTACGAGCAGTACTTC. It encodes CSANYRGQGEYEQYF.

V and J are TRBV5-1 and TRBJ1-5; the D is unclear. The CDR3 totals 15 residues. Germline V gives CDR1 SGHRS, CDR2 YFSETQ. V lost 0 bases and J 7 bases, leaving 14 bases between the germline ends. The CDR3 sequence is CASSLAGEEGQPQHF. The CDR3 region has the DNA TGCGCCAGCAGCTTGGCCGGGGAGGAAGGACAGCCCCAGCATTTT. Using reference TRBV5-1 and TRBJ1-5 for the parts outside the CDR3, the full variable domain is KAGVTQTPRYLIKTRGQQVTLSCSPISGHRSVSWYQQTPGQGLQFLFEYFSETQRNKGNFPGRFSGRQFSNSRSEMNVSTLELGDSALYLCASSLAGEEGQPQHFGDGTRLSIL.

The chain recombines TRBV12-3 or TRBV12-4 with TRBJ2-5; 10 bases agree with TRBD2. V shed 5 bases and J 5 bases; nucleotides not matched to a gene: 8. The CDR3 contains 15 residues. CDR3 coding DNA: TGTGCCAGCAGTCGGGGACTAGCGATTGTGGAGACCCAGTACTTC. Its translation is CASSRGLAIVETQYF.

This clonotype has just a few counts. This chain joins TRBV6-1 and TRBJ1-1; unclear D gene. The CDR3 is 13 amino acids. Trimming pared 6 bases from V and 5 bases from J, leaving 13 bases between. The germline gives CDR1 MNHNS, CDR2 SASEGT. The DNA for the CDR3 is TGTGCCAGCAGCCCTCCTGGGTATACTGAAGCTTTCTTT. This encodes CASSPPGYTEAFF.

This clonotype was observed a handful of times. The chain employs TRBV7-2 and TRBJ2-1; TRBD2 aligns across 10 bases. Germline V CDR1 and CDR2: SGHTA, FQGNSA. Unmatched junction bases numbered 10, after V lost 5 bases and J lost 6 bases. The CDR3 runs to 16 residues. CDR3 nucleotide sequence: TGTGCCAGCAGCAGCCTTCTAGCGGGAGAGGTCAATGAGCAGTTCTTC. This sequence encodes CASSSLLAGEVNEQFF.

V is TRBV28 and J is TRBJ2-6; tentative D call: TRBD2 (5 bases). Germline loops: CDR1 MDHEN, CDR2 SYDVKM. The CDR3 consists of 15 residues. V lost 7 bases, J lost 0 bases, and 10 bases lay in between. In DNA form, the CDR3 reads TGTGCCAGCATCACCGGGAACTCTGGGGCCAACGTCCTGACTTTC. It is translated as CASITGNSGANVLTF. The full variable domain, with the rest looked up from reference TRBV28 and TRBJ2-6, is DVKVTQSSRYLVKRTGEKVFLECVQDMDHENMFWYRQDPGLGLRLIYFSYDVKMKEKGDIPEGYSVSREKKERFSLILESASTNQTSMYLCASITGNSGANVLTFGAGSRLTVL.

The rearrangement joins TRBV4-3 to TRBJ2-3; 10 nucleotides agree with TRBD2. Trimming removed 0 bases from V and 8 bases from J; junction bases left unmatched: 11. Per the germline V gene, CDR1 is LGHNA and CDR2 is YSLEER. This CDR3 is 17 amino acids long. The CDR3 reads CASSQEVPAGGPVTQYF. The CDR3 DNA sequence: TGCGCCAGCAGCCAAGAGGTGCCAGCGGGAGGGCCGGTTACGCAGTATTTT.

This clonotype was counted only a few times. The chain is built from TRBV2 and TRBJ2-7, with D hard to call. The V end was cut by 3 bases, the J end by 1 base, with 10 bases between. The CDR3 spans 14 residues. Per the germline V gene, CDR1 is SNHLY and CDR2 is FYNNEI. The CDR3 nucleotides read TGTGCCAGCAGTGATCCGGCCCTGTCCTACGAGCAGTACTTC. As protein: CASSDPALSYEQYF.

The CDR3 nucleotides are TGTGCCAGCAGCCCCGCCTTGGTGGGGGAGCAGTTCTTC. It specifies CASSPALVGEQFF. The gene calls are TRBV11-2 and TRBJ2-1; the D is unclear. Germline V gene sequence: CDR1 SGHAT, CDR2 FQNNGV. Between the trimmed V and J ends, which lost 5 bases and 10 bases, there was a span of 15 bases. The CDR3 loop spans 13 amino acids.

The rearrangement uses TRBV2 and TRBJ2-7, with D perhaps being TRBD1 or TRBD2 (5 bases each). This CDR3 comprises 18 residues. Deletions cut 0 bases from V and 5 bases from J, with 23 bases between. In germline, CDR1 is SNHLY, CDR2 FYNNEI. The DNA of the CDR3 is TGTGCCAGCAGTGAAGCGCGTACACCCGGGGCGAGGAGCCACGAGCAGTACTTC. Protein: CASSEARTPGARSHEQYF.

This clonotype was detected a few times. The chain links TRBV6-5 to TRBJ2-7; D possibly corresponds to TRBD2 (6 bases). CDR1 and CDR2 (germline): MNHEY, SVGAGI. This CDR3 comprises 14 residues. The germline V and J ends were trimmed by 5 bases and 6 bases, with 17 bases remaining between them. The CDR3 bases are TGTGCCAGCAGTACCTTCGCGGAGGGCACCGAGCAGTACTTC. It codes for CASSTFAEGTEQYF.

This clonotype was detected only a few times. The V gene is TRBV28, the J gene TRBJ2-1; D possibly corresponds to TRBD2 (6 bases). CDR1 MDHEN and CDR2 SYDVKM come from the germline V gene. The CDR3 is 15 residues long. Trimming stripped 8 bases from V and 8 bases from J, with 22 bases between. CDR3 in amino acids: CASLLGTAGGDEQFF. CDR3 in DNA: TGTGCCAGCCTCCTTGGAACAGCGGGTGGCGATGAGCAGTTCTTC.

This clonotype was seen a handful of times. The genes are TRBV19 and TRBJ2-2; D call uncertain. V lost 7 bases, J lost 4 bases, and 7 bases lay in between. The CDR3 loop spans 12 amino acids. Germline CDR1 is LNHDA and CDR2 is SQIVND (reference sequence). The CDR3 nucleotides read TGTGCCAGTACCTTTAGCACCGGGGAGCTGTTTTTT. It encodes CASTFSTGELFF.